The 32 T cell receptor beta chains in this list originate from one sample, sequenced in a study of blood T cell repertoires in COVID-19. TCRdb keeps only in-frame clones here, not all; method: immunoSEQ multiplex PCR. Of under 300,000 clones listed, more than 80% are singletons. Sequenced material: peripheral blood. All receptors derive from a woman aged 40-49 years with acute or convalescent COVID-19.

V gene TRBV30 combines with J gene TRBJ2-7, with a possible D match to TRBD1 (8 bases). Trimming removed 2 bases from V and 0 bases from J, with 23 bases in between. The CDR3 has 18 residues. Germline V gene data show CDR1 as GTSNPN and CDR2 as SVGIG (reference sequence). DNA of the CDR3: TGTGCCTGGAGTAAGAGCGGGGCGACAGGGGATCCCTCCTACGAGCAGTACGTC. It translates to CAWSKSGATGDPSYEQYV.

This clone has a single count. The genes are TRBV4-1 and TRBJ2-3, with 12 bases identical to TRBD1. The ends lost 3 bases at V and 5 bases at J; junction bases unmatched: 6. The length of the CDR3 is 16 residues. CDR1 and CDR2 (germline): MGHRA, YSYEKL. CDR3 nucleotides: TGCGCCAGCAGCCACTACCGGGACAGGGGGCGAGATACGCAGTATTTT. This translates into CASSHYRDRGRDTQYF.

This chain joins TRBV7-8 and TRBJ1-4; 9 bases are shared with TRBD1. The V gene's germline CDR1 is SGHVS and CDR2 FQNEAQ. Germline trimming cut 4 bases from V and 10 bases from J; bases unmatched to any gene: 10. This CDR3 contains 15 residues. The CDR3 reads CASSSRDREMTKLFF. The CDR3 nucleotides read TGTGCCAGCAGCTCCAGGGACAGGGAAATGACAAAACTGTTTTTT.

The chain is built from TRBV5-4 and TRBJ1-4, with a possible D match to TRBD1 (5 bases). CDR3 length equals 18 residues. V lost 4 bases and J 0 bases, leaving 19 bases between the germline ends. Germline V lookup: CDR1 SGHNT, CDR2 YYREEE (reference sequence). In DNA, the CDR3 is TGTGCCAGCAGCCTCCGGGGGGTTATCACTGCAACTAATGAAAAACTGTTTTTT. This encodes CASSLRGVITATNEKLFF.

The chain couples TRBV24-1 to TRBJ1-5, with D hard to call. This CDR3 is built from 13 residues. Germline-derived CDR1 and CDR2 are KGHDR and SFDVKD. Trimming removed 10 bases at V and 0 bases at J, with 9 bases between. Here the CDR3 reads CATSQYSNQPQHF. CDR3 sequence (DNA): TGTGCCACTTCGCAGTATAGCAATCAGCCCCAGCATTTT.

CDR3: CASSVPGQGADDYTF. The CDR3 coding sequence is TGTGCCAGTAGTGTCCCAGGACAGGGGGCCGATGACTACACCTTC. This chain joins TRBV19 and TRBJ1-2; 11 bases agree with TRBD1. CDR3 length equals 15 residues. CDR1 is LNHDA, CDR2 SQIVND, per germline (reference sequence). With 5 bases clipped from V and 10 bases from J, the junction kept 12 bases outside the gene matches. Full variable domain (remainder filled in from reference TRBV19 and TRBJ1-2): DGGITQSPKYLFRKEGQNVTLSCEQNLNHDAMYWYRQDPGQGLRLIYYSQIVNDFQKGDIAEGYSVSREKKESFPLTVTSAQKNPTAFYLCASSVPGQGADDYTFGSGTRLTVV.

This rearrangement joins TRBV2 to TRBJ1-1; weak D call: TRBD1 (5 bases). Deletions cut 4 bases from V and 2 bases from J, with 14 bases between. CDR3 length: 15 amino acids. Looked up from germline, CDR1 is SNHLY and CDR2 is FYNNEI. CDR3 sequence: CASSVRGGTNTEAFF. CDR3 bases: TGTGCCAGCAGTGTTCGGGGGGGAACAAACACTGAAGCTTTCTTT. Drawing the rest from reference TRBV2 and TRBJ1-1, the complete variable domain is EPEVTQTPSHQVTQMGQEVILRCVPISNHLYFYWYRQILGQKVEFLVSFYNNEISEKSEIFDDQFSVERPDGSNFTLKIRSTKLEDSAMYFCASSVRGGTNTEAFFGQGTRLTVV.

The CDR3 bases are TGTGCCAGCAGTTACTCGGGGCAGGGAGGAACTGAAGCTTTCTTT. Protein sequence: CASSYSGQGGTEAFF. This chain links TRBV6-6 with TRBJ1-1; D is perhaps TRBD1 (5 bases). V lost 0 bases and J 5 bases, leaving 13 bases between the germline ends. The CDR3 length is 15 residues. Germline V gene lookup returns CDR1 MNHNY and CDR2 SVGAGI (reference sequence).

A word on this clone: Other DNA sequences from this sample encode an identical CDR3 as well. This sequence joins TRBV12-3 or TRBV12-4 and TRBJ1-2; no firm D call. The CDR3 covers 11 residues. Trimming cost V 2 bases and J 7 bases, with 5 bases left between them. In DNA, the CDR3 is TGTGCCAGCAGTTTAACGGGTGGCTACACCTTC. It translates to CASSLTGGYTF.

The rearrangement uses TRBV6-5 and TRBJ2-5; a weak D match, TRBD2 (5 bases). CDR3 length: 15 residues. The germline V and J ends were trimmed by 0 bases and 5 bases, with 13 bases remaining between them. Germline V gives CDR1 MNHEY, CDR2 SVGAGI. The CDR3 here is CASSYSRTREETQYF. The CDR3, as DNA: TGTGCCAGCAGTTACTCAAGGACGAGGGAGGAGACCCAGTACTTC.

The CDR3 here is CASSLDRGETQYF. CDR3 DNA: TGTGCCAGCAGTTTAGATCGCGGAGAGACCCAGTACTTC. This chain joins TRBV27 and TRBJ2-5; D uncertain. Germline CDR1 and CDR2: MNHEY and SMNVEV (reference sequence). The CDR3 has 13 amino acids. The V gene lost 2 bases and the J gene lost 4 bases, with 8 bases spanning the gap.

The chain has TRBV5-6 and TRBJ2-2; D may be TRBD2 (5 bases). The germline V gene has CDR1 SGHDT and CDR2 YYEEEE. This CDR3 spans 14 amino acids. V lost 4 bases, J lost 5 bases, and 12 bases lay in between. Here the CDR3 DNA reads TGTGCCAGCAGCGTCGAGTCGGGAACCGGGGAGCTGTTTTTT. Its translation: CASSVESGTGELFF.

This chain connects TRBV27 to TRBJ1-5; tentative D call: TRBD1 (6 bases). Trimming took off 6 bases at V and 2 bases at J, with 14 bases between the two ends. The germline gives CDR1 MNHEY, CDR2 SMNVEV (reference sequence). The CDR3 is 15 amino acids. The CDR3 protein is CASRPRGGGNQPQHF. Here the CDR3 DNA reads TGTGCCAGCAGACCTAGGGGGGGTGGCAATCAGCCCCAGCATTTT.

This chain joins TRBV6-4 and TRBJ2-1; TRBD2 aligns across 8 bases. The CDR3 extends over 15 amino acids. V was clipped by 2 bases and J by 3 bases; unmatched bases: 3. Germline V lookup: CDR1 MRHNA, CDR2 SNTAGT. CDR3 in DNA: TGTGCCAGCAGTGACAGGAGCGGGGGCTACAATGAGCAGTTCTTC. Its translation: CASSDRSGGYNEQFF.

The chain couples TRBV9 to TRBJ2-1; 15 positions match TRBD2. V was clipped by 3 bases and J by 8 bases; unmatched bases: 15. Germline V gene data show CDR1 as SGDLS and CDR2 as YYNGEE. There are 19 residues in the CDR3. The CDR3 DNA follows: TGTGCCAGCAGCGCCGAGGCCGGTGGAGGACTAGCGGGGGGGTATGAGCAGTTCTTC. Residues: CASSAEAGGGLAGGYEQFF.

The chain joins TRBV5-4 to TRBJ1-1; TRBD1 matches at 8 bases. The V segment lost 5 bases and the J segment 2 bases; nucleotides outside the gene matches: 20. CDR1 is SGHNT, CDR2 YYREEE, per germline (reference sequence). The CDR3 is 19 amino acids. The CDR3 spells CASSRDRFGFAVKNTEAFF. The CDR3 region has the DNA TGTGCCAGCAGTCGGGACAGGTTTGGGTTTGCTGTGAAAAACACTGAAGCTTTCTTT. Based on the CDR3 plus reference TRBV5-4 and TRBJ1-1, the full variable domain is ETGVTQSPTHLIKTRGQQVTLRCSSQSGHNTVSWYQQALGQGPQFIFQYYREEENGRGNFPPRFSGLQFPNYSSELNVNALELDDSALYLCASSRDRFGFAVKNTEAFFGQGTRLTVV.

The J gene is TRBJ2-1, the V gene TRBV19, with 10 positions matching TRBD2. V gave up 1 base and J gave up 6 bases; unmatched junction bases: 6. CDR3 length: 16 amino acids. Germline assignment: CDR1 LNHDA and CDR2 SQIVND (reference sequence). CDR3 sequence reads: CASSIGSGGAPNEQFF. CDR3 in DNA: TGTGCCAGTAGTATAGGAAGCGGGGGGGCCCCCAATGAGCAGTTCTTC.

This sequence joins TRBV9 and TRBJ1-6; 9 nucleotides line up with TRBD1. Germline CDR1 reads SGDLS; CDR2 reads YYNGEE. There are 15 residues in the CDR3. V dropped 0 bases and J dropped 9; count of bases not matched to a gene: 4. The CDR3 is CASSVVGQGSSPLHF. In nucleotides, the CDR3 is TGTGCCAGCAGCGTAGTTGGACAGGGGAGTTCACCCCTCCACTTT. The variable domain in full, with the rest retrieved from reference TRBV9 and TRBJ1-6, is DSGVTQTPKHLITATGQRVTLRCSPRSGDLSVYWYQQSLDQGLQFLIQYYNGEERAKGNILERFSAQQFPDLHSELNLSSLELGDSALYFCASSVVGQGSSPLHFGNGTRLTVT.

The chain is built from TRBV6-5 and TRBJ2-3, with D perhaps TRBD2 (6 bases). Germline V lookup: CDR1 MNHEY, CDR2 SVGAGI. This CDR3 is built from 15 residues. The V gene lost 7 bases and the J gene lost 4 bases, with 18 bases spanning the gap. The CDR3 sequence is CASTGGVSDADTQYF. DNA for the CDR3: TGTGCCAGCACCGGCGGGGTATCAGACGCAGATACGCAGTATTTT.

This chain links TRBV19 with TRBJ2-2; 15 nucleotides align to TRBD2. Per the germline V gene, CDR1 is LNHDA and CDR2 is SQIVND (reference sequence). The trim removed 4 bases at V and 3 bases at J, leaving 6 bases unmatched. The CDR3 extends over 18 amino acids. CDR3 nucleotide sequence: TGTGCCAGTAGTAAGAGGACTAGCGGGGGGGCCGACACCGGGGAGCTGTTTTTT. Translated: CASSKRTSGGADTGELFF.

The V and J genes are TRBV27 and TRBJ1-4, with 7 bases matching TRBD1. The CDR3 runs to 14 residues. Germline CDR1 and CDR2: MNHEY and SMNVEV (reference sequence). The V gene end was trimmed by 2 bases and the J gene end by 8 bases; junction bases not matched to a gene: 5. CDR3 nucleotide sequence: TGTGCCAGCAGTTTAACTGCGACAGGGGAAAAACTGTTTTTT. Translating gives CASSLTATGEKLFF.

The chain joins TRBV7-9 to TRBJ2-6; D gene unclear. Trimming left V 4 bases short and J 3 bases short, with 7 bases between. Per the germline V gene, CDR1 is SEHNR and CDR2 is FQNEAQ (reference sequence). This CDR3 is 14 amino acids long. The CDR3 sequence is CASSSVGGANVLTF. The CDR3 nucleotides are TGTGCCAGCAGCTCGGTCGGTGGGGCCAACGTCCTGACTTTC.

V usage is TRBV6-1 and J usage is TRBJ1-1, with D unclear. Germline V gives CDR1 MNHNS, CDR2 SASEGT. Trimming took off 1 base at V and 1 base at J, with 4 bases between the two ends. CDR3 length equals 13 residues. CDR3 amino acids: CASSEVGNTEAFF. Written as DNA, the CDR3 is TGTGCCAGCAGTGAAGTCGGGAACACTGAAGCTTTCTTT.

The chain links TRBV24-1 to TRBJ1-2; 8 nucleotides line up with TRBD1. Germline CDR1 and CDR2: KGHDR and SFDVKD. The junction had 4 bases not matched to a gene; V was cut back by 5 bases and J by 3 bases. This CDR3 is built from 14 residues. The CDR3 nucleotides are TGTGCCACCAGTGCCGGGACAGGTTACTATGGCTACACCTTC. Translating gives CATSAGTGYYGYTF.

The rearrangement uses TRBV19 and TRBJ2-1, with 9 bases matching TRBD2. V lost 7 bases to trimming and J lost 8 bases; unmatched junction nucleotides: 12. CDR3 size: 15 residues. Germline CDR1 LNHDA, CDR2 SQIVND (reference sequence). CDR3 bases: TGTGCCAGTACCCTTGCGGGGGGGAGTGGGGATGAGCAGTTCTTC. Its protein product is CASTLAGGSGDEQFF.

The chain is built from TRBV10-3 and TRBJ1-2, with 7 bases matching TRBD1. V gave up 11 bases and J gave up 1 base; unmatched junction bases: 4. The CDR3 contains 12 residues. The germline gives CDR1 ENHRY, CDR2 SYGVKD. In DNA form, the CDR3 reads TGTGCCTCAACAGGGGTTAACTATGGCTACACCTTC. This codes for CASTGVNYGYTF.

V and J are TRBV12-3 or TRBV12-4 and TRBJ2-7; 8 bases map to TRBD1. The CDR3 consists of 13 residues. J lost 6 bases, V lost 5 bases, and 6 bases had no gene match. The CDR3 nucleotides are TGTGCCAGCAGTCCAAATACAGGGGGCGAGCAGTACGTC. It is translated as CASSPNTGGEQYV.

The V call is TRBV12-3 or TRBV12-4, the J call TRBJ1-1, with unresolved D. The CDR3 extends over 13 amino acids. V was shortened by 3 bases and J by 7 bases, with 12 bases between the two germline ends. The CDR3 DNA is TGTGCCAGCAGTTTTAGTAGTCCTGGTGAAGCTTTCTTT. Residues: CASSFSSPGEAFF.

The V gene is TRBV11-2, the J gene TRBJ2-7; 9 positions match TRBD1. Germline V gene sequence: CDR1 SGHAT, CDR2 FQNNGV. CDR3 length: 13 amino acids. V lost 5 bases and J lost 6; bases outside the gene matches: 5. Written as DNA, the CDR3 is TGTGCCAGCAGCCCGGGACAGGGAGGCGAGCAGTACGTC. It codes for CASSPGQGGEQYV.

The V gene is TRBV6-1, the J gene TRBJ1-2, with 7 bases lining up with TRBD1. Germline trimming cut 4 bases from V and 3 bases from J; bases unmatched to any gene: 17. The germline CDR1 and CDR2 sequences are MNHNS and SASEGT. This CDR3 has 18 residues. The CDR3 region has the DNA TGTGCCAGCAGTGGACTCCGGGACAGATCCTTCTGGGACTATGGCTACACCTTC. Translation gives CASSGLRDRSFWDYGYTF.

The chain links TRBV15 to TRBJ2-2, with D perhaps TRBD1 (6 bases). The CDR3 covers 16 residues. CDR1 is LNHNV, CDR2 YYDKDF, per germline (reference sequence). V was cut by 5 bases and J by 2 bases, with 15 bases left in between. DNA of the CDR3: TGTGCCACCAGCTCACGACAGGTGTTAAACACCGGGGAGCTGTTTTTT. The encoded protein is CATSSRQVLNTGELFF.

The chain carries TRBV2 and TRBJ2-5; 10 bases fit TRBD2. This CDR3 spans 15 amino acids. The ends lost 6 bases at V and 6 bases at J; junction bases unmatched: 10. Germline V gene lookup returns CDR1 SNHLY and CDR2 FYNNEI. The chain's CDR3 is CASSPGTSVRQTQYF. The CDR3 coding sequence is TGTGCCAGCAGCCCCGGGACTAGCGTCCGACAGACCCAGTACTTC. The complete variable domain, with remaining parts taken from reference TRBV2 and TRBJ2-5, reads EPEVTQTPSHQVTQMGQEVILRCVPISNHLYFYWYRQILGQKVEFLVSFYNNEISEKSEIFDDQFSVERPDGSNFTLKIRSTKLEDSAMYFCASSPGTSVRQTQYFGPGTRLLVL.